This TCR beta chain appears in the sequencing data of a study of blood T cell repertoires in COVID-19. Study-level information: The United States, Italy and Spain supplied acute and convalescent COVID-19 samples.

Measured with immunoSEQ multiplex PCR; TCRdb has only the in-frame clones, and not every one. The sample carries a few hundred thousand clones, approximately 90% recorded once. Enrollees, 18 to 89 years old, lived in 24 US areas. This clonotype originated in a man aged 18 to 29 who had recovered from COVID-19. Sequenced input: PBMCs or T cells enriched from blood (not recorded which).

CDR3 region: CASSQMTGTGGPISPQHF. The CDR3 nucleotides are TGCGCCAGCAGCCAAATGACCGGGACAGGGGGCCCCATCTCCCCCCAGCATTTT. This chain uses TRBV4-1 with TRBJ1-5, with 12 bases lining up with TRBD1. The CDR3 length is 18 residues. Germline V gene data show CDR1 as MGHRA and CDR2 as YSYEKL. Losses at the gene ends were 2 bases for V and 10 bases for J; bases not matched to a gene: 15.